This T cell receptor (beta chain) came from a study of T cells after yellow fever vaccination. It was through 5'RACE template switching that TCR cDNA was made, with a universal primer site and UMIs added. One entry per CDR3 protein results from TCRdb running MiXCR on the 5' RACE reads. There are 360,000 or so distinct CDR3 sequences in the sample; under 14% occur only once, and 18% lies in the top ten. J lost 2 bases, V lost 0 bases, and 9 bases had no gene match. This CDR3 is built from 17 residues. Per the germline V gene, CDR1 is DFQATT and CDR2 is SNEGSKA (reference sequence). Whole-study results and caveats: Post-booster samples contained most primary-vaccination clones (more than 95% CD4, roughly 88% CD8). One caveat is that FACS-sorted repertoires could contain abundant clonotypes contaminating from the bulk population. Weaker overall, the secondary response nonetheless peaked faster (day 5 versus 15).

Remarks on this clonotype: The antigen is undetermined.

This TCR derives from a man aged 18 to 30 who received the YFV17D yellow fever vaccine. This sample comprised PBMCs, obtained on the day of the first yellow fever vaccination. The chain is built from TRBV20-1 and TRBJ2-4; TRBD1 aligns across 8 bases. The CDR3 is CSARETDRVFTKNIQYF. For the CDR3, the DNA is TGCAGTGCTAGAGAAACGGACAGGGTATTTACCAAAAACATTCAGTACTTC.